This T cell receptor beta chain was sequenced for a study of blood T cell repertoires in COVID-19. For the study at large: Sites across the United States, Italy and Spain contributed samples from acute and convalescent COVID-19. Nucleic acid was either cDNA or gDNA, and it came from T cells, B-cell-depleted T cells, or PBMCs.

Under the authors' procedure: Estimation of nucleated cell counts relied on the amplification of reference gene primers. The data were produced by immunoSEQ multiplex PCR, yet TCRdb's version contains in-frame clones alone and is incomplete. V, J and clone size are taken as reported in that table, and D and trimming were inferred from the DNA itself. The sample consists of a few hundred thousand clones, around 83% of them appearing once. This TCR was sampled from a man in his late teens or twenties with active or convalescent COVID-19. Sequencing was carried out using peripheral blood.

CDR3 coding DNA: TGTGCCAGCAGTTTATCCACCCGGACAGCGGAAGAGACCCAGTACTTC. As protein: CASSLSTRTAEETQYF. This chain links TRBV27 with TRBJ2-5, with D possibly being TRBD1 (6 bases). Germline CDR1 reads MNHEY; CDR2 reads SMNVEV (reference sequence). CDR3 length: 16 residues. V was pared by 0 bases and J by 3 bases, with 14 bases between.